This T cell receptor beta chain was sequenced in a study of T-cell reconstitution after alpha-beta-depleted transplantation in children. Whole-study results and caveats: Counts and diversity of T cells one year after transplant came mostly from newly produced T cells.

The TCRbeta library incorporated unique molecular identifiers. TCRdb reprocessed the PCR reads via MiXCR and lists one record per CDR3 protein. The sample shows about 590,000 distinct CDR3 sequences, approximately 13% of them seen only once. Germline V gene sequence: CDR1 MDHEN, CDR2 SYDVKM. The germline V and J ends were trimmed by 2 bases and 4 bases, with 15 bases remaining between them. The CDR3 covers 16 residues. This clonotype was seen repeatedly, ten times or more. Its target is unknown. The source of this sequence is a male patient younger than 18 who had a stem cell transplant for acute myeloid leukemia, so the T cells may come from the graft donor. The V and J genes are TRBV28 and TRBJ1-5; perhaps TRBD1 as D (6 bases). The specimen comprised PBMCs, mostly from graft donor cells, sampled 360 days after TCRalphabeta/CD19-depleted stem cell transplant. CDR3 amino acids: CASSLRSAGTNQPQHF. The DNA of the CDR3 is TGTGCCAGCAGTTTAAGGTCGGCGGGGACAAATCAGCCCCAGCATTTT.